A selection of T cell receptor beta chains follows, all from one sample in a study of blood T cell repertoires in COVID-19. Produced via immunoSEQ multiplex PCR; TCRdb's table is partial and in-frame only. This sample has around 110,000 clones; roughly nine tenths occur once, and the top ten carry under 2%. Sequenced: peripheral blood. These receptors were obtained from a human donor with active COVID-19. The donor label of this sample is uncertain. Both conserved end residues are part of each CDR3. Each record gives: V gene, J gene, D gene, CDR3 protein, CDR3 DNA. D genes are given only for firm matches.

TRBV9,TRBJ2-7,TRBD1,CASSVVGTGDHEQYF,TGTGCCAGCAGCGTAGTAGGGACAGGGGACCACGAGCAGTACTTC
TRBV10-3,TRBJ2-7,TRBD1,CAITRDRGRTYEQYF,TGTGCCATCACCCGAGACAGGGGGCGAACCTACGAGCAGTACTTC
TRBV18,TRBJ2-7,.,CASSPEWYEQYF,TGTGCCAGCTCACCAGAGTGGTACGAGCAGTACTTC
TRBV25-1,TRBJ2-7,TRBD1,CASSEIRGQIYEQYF,TGTGCCAGCAGTGAAATAAGGGGACAGATCTACGAGCAGTACTTC
TRBV19,TRBJ2-7,.,CASSRSGGVSSYEQYF,TGTGCCAGTAGCCGTAGTGGCGGGGTTAGCTCCTACGAGCAGTACTTC
TRBV7-2,TRBJ2-1,TRBD2,CASSPGTSPGNEQFF,TGTGCCAGCAGCCCCGGGACTAGCCCAGGCAATGAGCAGTTCTTC
TRBV4-1,TRBJ1-5,TRBD1,CASSQRTGPSNQPQHF,TGCGCCAGCAGCCAGCGGACAGGGCCAAGTAATCAGCCCCAGCATTTT
TRBV10-3,TRBJ1-2,TRBD1,CAISRDSDYGYTF,TGTGCCATCAGTCGGGACAGCGACTATGGCTACACCTTC
TRBV5-4,TRBJ1-4,.,CASRGLTNEKLFF,TGTGCCAGCCGGGGTCTGACTAATGAAAAACTGTTTTTT
TRBV18,TRBJ1-6,.,CASSPAARNSPLHF,TGTGCCAGCTCACCGGCGGCCAGAAATTCACCCCTCCACTTT
TRBV29-1,TRBJ1-2,.,CSVEQGVYTF,TGCAGCGTTGAACAGGGTGTCTACACCTTC
TRBV5-1,TRBJ1-1,.,CASSLGHRNTEAFF,TGCGCCAGCAGCTTGGGACATAGGAACACTGAAGCTTTCTTT
TRBV3-1/TRBV3-2,TRBJ2-7,TRBD2,CASSSPGLAGGRSYEQYF,TGTGCCAGCAGCAGTCCGGGACTAGCGGGGGGCCGCTCCTACGAGCAGTACTTC
TRBV11-2,TRBJ2-1,.,CAVAENNEQFF,TGTGCCGTGGCGGAAAACAATGAGCAGTTCTTC
TRBV6-2/TRBV6-3,TRBJ2-1,TRBD2,CASSSASSGGNNEQFF,TGTGCCAGCAGTTCCGCATCTAGCGGCGGAAACAATGAGCAGTTCTTC
TRBV6-6,TRBJ2-7,TRBD1,CASITGGTGAHEQYF,TGTGCCAGCATTACGGGGGGGACAGGGGCCCACGAGCAGTACTTC
TRBV6-5,TRBJ1-2,TRBD1,CASRDRAYGYTF,TGTGCCAGCAGGGACAGGGCCTATGGCTACACCTTC
TRBV15,TRBJ2-5,TRBD2,CATSRAKTSAPQETQYF,TGTGCCACCAGCAGAGCTAAGACTAGCGCGCCCCAAGAGACCCAGTACTTC
TRBV6-6,TRBJ1-1,.,CASKDGMNTEAFF,TGTGCCAGCAAGGACGGGATGAACACTGAAGCTTTCTTT